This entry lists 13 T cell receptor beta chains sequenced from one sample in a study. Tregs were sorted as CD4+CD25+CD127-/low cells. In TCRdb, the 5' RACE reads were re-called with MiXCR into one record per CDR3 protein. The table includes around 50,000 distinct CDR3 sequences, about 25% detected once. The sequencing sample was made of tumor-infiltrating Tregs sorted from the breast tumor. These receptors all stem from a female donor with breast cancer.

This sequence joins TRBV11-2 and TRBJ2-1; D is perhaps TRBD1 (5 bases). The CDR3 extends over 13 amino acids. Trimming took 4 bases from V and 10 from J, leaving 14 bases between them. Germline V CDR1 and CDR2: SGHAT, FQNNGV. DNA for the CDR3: TGTGCCAGCAGCTCGCCCAGGGAACGAGAGCAGTTCTTC. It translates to CASSSPREREQFF.

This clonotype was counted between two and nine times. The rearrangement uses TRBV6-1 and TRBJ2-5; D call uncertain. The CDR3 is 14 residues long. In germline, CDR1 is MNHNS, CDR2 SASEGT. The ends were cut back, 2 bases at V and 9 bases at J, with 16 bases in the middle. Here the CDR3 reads CASSELYSNQPQYF. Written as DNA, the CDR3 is TGTGCCAGCAGTGAACTGTATAGCAATCAGCCCCAGTACTTC.

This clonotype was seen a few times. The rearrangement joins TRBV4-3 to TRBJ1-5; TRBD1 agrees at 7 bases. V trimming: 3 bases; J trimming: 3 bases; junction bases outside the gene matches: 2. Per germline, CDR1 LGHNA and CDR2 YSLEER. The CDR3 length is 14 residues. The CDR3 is CASSQGQFNQPQHF. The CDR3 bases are TGCGCCAGCAGCCAGGGACAGTTCAATCAGCCCCAGCATTTT.

The CDR3 DNA reads as TGCAGTGCTAGAGATCTAATGAACACTGAAGCTTTCTTT. Residues: CSARDLMNTEAFF. The chain joins TRBV20-1 to TRBJ1-1; D not certain. CDR3 size: 13 residues. Germline values: CDR1 DFQATT, CDR2 SNEGSKA (reference sequence). V was pared by 0 bases and J by 0 bases, with 5 bases between.

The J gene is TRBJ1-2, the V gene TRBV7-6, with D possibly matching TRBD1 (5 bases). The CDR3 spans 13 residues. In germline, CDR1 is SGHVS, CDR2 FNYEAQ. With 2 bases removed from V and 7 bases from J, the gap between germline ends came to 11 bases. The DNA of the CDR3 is TGTGCCAGCAGCTTATATTCAGGGATTGGCTACACCTTC. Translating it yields CASSLYSGIGYTF.

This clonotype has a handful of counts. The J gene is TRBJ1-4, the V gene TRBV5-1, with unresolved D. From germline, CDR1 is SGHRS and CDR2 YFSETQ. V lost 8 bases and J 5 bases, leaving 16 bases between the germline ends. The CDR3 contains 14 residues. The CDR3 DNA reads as TGCGCCAGTAGGGCCGGGATCCACAATGAAAAACTGTTTTTT. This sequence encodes CASRAGIHNEKLFF.

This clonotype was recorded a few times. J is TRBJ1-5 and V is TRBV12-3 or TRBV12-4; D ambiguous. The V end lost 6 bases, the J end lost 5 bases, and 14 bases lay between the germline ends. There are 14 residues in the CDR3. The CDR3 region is CASSHRTSHQPQHF. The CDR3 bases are TGTGCCAGCAGCCACCGGACCAGTCATCAGCCCCAGCATTTT.

CDR3 sequence reads: CASSLEWGQETQYF. CDR3 nucleotides: TGTGCCAGCAGCTTAGAATGGGGACAAGAGACCCAGTACTTC. The V and J genes are TRBV5-5 and TRBJ2-5; D gene uncertain. Deletions cut 2 bases from V and 2 bases from J, with 10 bases between. The CDR3 sequence is 14 residues long. Per germline, CDR1 SGHKS and CDR2 YYEKEE (reference sequence).

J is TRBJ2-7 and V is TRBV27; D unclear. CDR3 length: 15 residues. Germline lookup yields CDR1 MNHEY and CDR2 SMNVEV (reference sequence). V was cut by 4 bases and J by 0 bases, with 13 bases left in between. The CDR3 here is CASSWASFPSYEQYF. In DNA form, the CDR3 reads TGTGCCAGCAGTTGGGCTAGTTTTCCCTCCTACGAGCAGTACTTC.

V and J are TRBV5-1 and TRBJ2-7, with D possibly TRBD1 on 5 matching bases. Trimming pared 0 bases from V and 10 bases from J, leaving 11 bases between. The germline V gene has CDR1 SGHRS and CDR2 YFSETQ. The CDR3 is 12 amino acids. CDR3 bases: TGCGCCAGCAGCTTGGAAGGGGTCGCCCAGTACTTC. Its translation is CASSLEGVAQYF.

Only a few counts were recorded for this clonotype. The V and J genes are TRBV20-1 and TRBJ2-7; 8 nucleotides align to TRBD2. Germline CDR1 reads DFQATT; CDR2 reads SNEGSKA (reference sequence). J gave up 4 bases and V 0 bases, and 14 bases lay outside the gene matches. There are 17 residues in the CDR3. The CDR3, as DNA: TGCAGTGCTAGAGACCCAAGGAGCGGGAGTCTTAAATACGAGCAGTACTTC. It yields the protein CSARDPRSGSLKYEQYF.

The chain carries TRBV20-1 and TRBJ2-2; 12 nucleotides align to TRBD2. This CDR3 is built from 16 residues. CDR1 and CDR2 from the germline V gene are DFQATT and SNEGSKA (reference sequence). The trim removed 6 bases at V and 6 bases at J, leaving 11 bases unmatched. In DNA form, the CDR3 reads TGCAGTGCCCGACTAGCGGGGGCAAAGATTTCCGGGGAGCTGTTTTTT. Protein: CSARLAGAKISGELFF.

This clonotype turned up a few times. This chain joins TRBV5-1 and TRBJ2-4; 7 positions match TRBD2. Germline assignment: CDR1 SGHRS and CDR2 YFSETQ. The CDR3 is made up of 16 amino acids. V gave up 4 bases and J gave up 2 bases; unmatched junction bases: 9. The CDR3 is CASSPSGGVTKNIQYF. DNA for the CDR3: TGCGCCAGCAGCCCTAGCGGTGGGGTGACCAAAAACATTCAGTACTTC.